The text below deals with one T cell receptor beta chain. Its recognized antigen is unknown. No clone much larger than this one lies a single base away; base qualities are absent. The cohort comprised several hundred healthy bone marrow donors. At the time of sampling, every cohort member was nominally healthy, though immune exposures that went unrecorded were likely present. The donor was CMV seropositive and belonged to the group of 250 to 300 seropositive cohort members. A peripheral blood sample was collected from each donor, and TCR beta sequencing was performed on peripheral blood mononuclear cells. Genomic DNA was extracted from the blood cell samples with the Qiagen DNeasy Blood Extraction Kit. This specimen belongs to a study of cytomegalovirus exposure and HLA in healthy donors (dated 2017 in TCRdb). Broadly, across the study: An earlier analysis of 587 of the donors reported roughly 300 Gb of sequence data and around 100 million unique TCR beta sequences obtained from approximately 180 million T cells. Approximately 310 gigabases of sequencing data and around 80 million unique TCR sequences made up an early release that covered 500 to 650 HLA-typed donors. Among the roughly 400 genotyped donors, approximately 82% belonged to the genetic ancestry cluster associated with self-reported Caucasian donors. The study was designed to test whether signatures of past pathogen exposure could be identified by cataloging public T cell receptors. The T cell repertoires of 700 or so subjects were profiled by immunosequencing and related to cytomegalovirus serostatus. Besides the first cohort of 666 subjects, a separate validation cohort made up of 120 different subjects was used. The study combined high-throughput TCR immunosequencing, statistical association of individual TCRs with disease status, and machine learning to predict cytomegalovirus infection status. A later analysis re-examined previously published TCR beta repertoires from more than 600 donors and added high-resolution HLA genotyping to investigate patterns of TCR occurrence. Rather than drawing on any new phenotypic data, the later analysis identified candidate immune exposures from TCR beta sequences and the way those sequences occurred across donors. An earlier analysis of 587 of the donors used high-throughput TCR beta sequencing to judge whether each TCR beta V gene segment behaved as functional or pseudogenic. Donor age, sex, ethnicity and CMV serostatus were collected together with the repertoire data. A later genetic analysis used genome-wide SNP genotypes for 398 of the 666 donors, treating that subset as a discovery cohort. All discovery cohort repertoires had been generated using a single sequencing platform. HLA typing included class I and class II loci at four-digit resolution. The number of donors typed differed by locus, with about 629-640 for A, B, C, DRB1 and DQB1, approximately 500 for DQA1, 600 to 610 for DPA1, and some 440 for DPB1. Because of strong linkage in the cohort, 4 to 6 DR-DQ haplotypes were treated as single units for association and clustering. On average, roughly 250,000 unique TCR beta nucleotide sequences were sequenced per donor among some 430 genotyped donors of the cohort, with 15% to 20% of those sequences being non-productive. What the work shows at the level of the full study, not this receptor alone: A later analysis found that most CMV-associated TCR beta chains appeared HLA-restricted, with HLA associations seemingly driven largely by CMV exposure. At a false discovery rate of 0.05, a later analysis linked under 20,000 TCR beta sequences to specific HLA alleles. In vitro tests confirmed that three of the cytomegalovirus-associated TCR beta chains recognize cytomegalovirus antigens. Roughly uniform sequencing depth across donors was assumed in presence/absence analyses, although this assumption may not hold. A later analysis reported that several top co-occurrence clusters appeared linked to parvovirus B19, influenza, CMV and Epstein-Barr virus. A group of highly shared sequence variants was considered likely to be a technical artifact of the sequencing pipeline. For the cohort, immune exposure information was limited to CMV serostatus. Linkage disequilibrium might explain the correlated functional status among segregating V segments, but an unknown experimental factor could not be ruled out. Compared with the roughly 700-donor mean, donors in an Asian-associated ancestry cluster had fewer N-insertions in productive TCRs, according to a later genetic analysis. In an earlier analysis of a few hundred of the donors, most TCR beta V segments were observed in productive rearrangements about 90% or about 30% of the time, broadly matching IMGT annotations. The study gave a list of under 200 TCR beta chains associated with cytomegalovirus. The earlier analysis of nearly 600 of the donors excluded over 15 rarely observed V segments, including chromosome 9 orphons, because counts were too low. It was suggested by the authors that the approach could potentially be generalized to other disease states and immunological phenotypes. In both the original and validation cohorts, the classifier was reported to diagnose cytomegalovirus status with high specificity and sensitivity. While some public TCRs were present in many individuals, most TCR sequences turned up only very rarely across donors. Strong co-occurrence of HLA alleles, especially DR and DQ, made assigning TCR associations to individual alleles difficult. In a later analysis, the rate of TCR association differed among HLA loci, with DRB1 alleles having the most associated TCRs and HLA-C alleles having the fewest. Because HLA typing was missing for some donors at each locus, association tests included only the typed subset. This cohort had only TCR beta chains sequenced, and the lack of alpha or paired-chain data limited which features could be detected. In a later analysis, HLA-associated TCR beta chains showed more clonal expansion and lower generation probabilities than non-associated chains that were equally common. A later genetic analysis associated a missense DCLRE1C variant with V-gene and J-gene trimming of TCR beta chains, and an independent cohort replicated the association. A further reported finding was that TCR beta sequences accurately predicted the HLA-A and HLA-B alleles for most subjects in the first cohort.

The library was generated by the immunoSEQ multiplex PCR assay. For the multiplex PCR, a mixture combining 60 forward primers for TCR Vbeta segments and 13 reverse primers for TCR Jbeta segments was used. The CDR3 region of rearranged TCR beta genes was amplified from genomic DNA with a multiplex PCR assay. The Illumina HiSeq System was used to sequence the amplified TCR beta libraries as 87-base-pair reads. The original pipeline was this. A later analysis tallied 75 million to 95 million unique TCR beta chains across the approximately 670 repertoires, and approximately 11 million of those chains were shared by two or more donors. To remove PCR and sequencing errors, raw reads were error-corrected and collapsed into unique sequences using a nearest-neighbor algorithm that merged closely related sequences. V, D and J gene segments were assigned by aligning CDR3 sequences to IMGT reference sequences. Each retained sequence needed at least a six-nucleotide match to both a V gene segment and a J gene segment. Rearrangements were classified as productive when the CDR3 lacked stop codons and remained in frame with V and J, and all other rearrangements were classified as non-productive. Following IMGT convention, CDR3 was defined as the stretch from the second conserved V-encoded cysteine to the conserved J-encoded phenylalanine. The earlier analysis of some 580 of the donors excluded any sequence lacking an unambiguous match to a single V gene segment. An earlier analysis of 500 to 600 of the donors classified V segments as functional when productive rearrangements were above 56.7% and as segregating when the standard deviation between donors was above 5%. A statistical classification framework was built to diagnose cytomegalovirus status from the catalog of TCR beta chain sequences. In a later analysis, TCR nucleotide sequences were compared against IMGT/GENE-DB human TR gene sequences so that V and J genes could be assigned. A later analysis assigned CDR3 sequences and most-parsimonious VDJ recombination scenarios with the TCRdist pipeline. A later analysis defined each TCR beta chain by its CDR3 amino acid sequence plus V-gene family, and excluded reads lacking a unique V-gene family. As a way to deal with suspected cross-contamination and a sequencing artifact, a later analysis dropped hundreds of nucleotide sequences that were highly shared and had low generation probability. In a later analysis, a clonal expansion index for each public chain was calculated from normalized within-repertoire ranks of inferred template counts. In a later analysis, generation probabilities were computed using a VDJ recombination model fitted to out-of-frame rearrangements, and the results were checked against IGoR. In a later analysis, TCR-TCR, TCR-HLA and TCR-CMV co-occurrence was scored with hypergeometric tests, and a repertoire-size bias correction was applied to TCR pairs. In a later analysis, false discovery rates were estimated by permuting HLA or CMV assignments 20 times. In a later analysis, co-occurring TCRs were grouped using DBSCAN, with TCRdist sequence similarity added in when clustering inside HLA-allele-positive subsets. For co-occurrence clustering, repertoires with fewer than 30,000 or more than 120,000 public chains were excluded, along with five repertoires with anomalous nucleotide sharing. As stored in TCRdb, this immuneACCESS dataset retains in-frame rearrangements with V and J assigned. A fraction of the clones does not appear; measured against another copy, unresolved V genes explain less than half of the discrepancy, and the remainder lacks a known reason. V, J and clone size were drawn from that table, and D and trimming were deduced from the DNA. The sample table records under 200,000 clones; about 76% of these occur just once. The top ten constitute around 0.38% of the sample.

The clonotype originates from a male donor in good health and CMV-seropositive. Sequencing input: PBMCs.

The DNA reads TGTGCCAGCAGCTCCACTAGCGGGGGGGAGGGATACGAGCAGTACTTC. Translated, this is CASSSTSGGEGYEQYF. The chain uses TRBV7-2 and TRBJ2-7, and 13 bases in between align with TRBD2. The CDR3 covers 16 residues, taking in both the cysteine and the phenylalanine. Only CDR3 DNA remains: 48 bases, in frame from the first base. Unmatched junction bases come to 7, with V trimmed by 4 bases and J by 4 bases. From a lookup of the germline V gene, CDR1 and CDR2 are SGHTA and FQGNSA.